The 22 T cell receptor beta chains below come from one sample, sequenced in a study of OX40 agonist ivuxolimab in advanced cancers. Some clones are missing from TCRdb's copy, which holds only in-frame ones; the method was immunoSEQ multiplex PCR. The sample has under 15,000 clones; about 81% are singletons. The starting material was CD4+ or CD8+ T cells sorted from blood, obtained in a trial of the OX40 agonist ivuxolimab. The receptors shown here come from an adult with an advanced solid tumor such as melanoma, head and neck, liver or kidney cancer.

The chain couples TRBV9 to TRBJ2-3, with D possibly being TRBD1 (6 bases). Germline CDR1 reads SGDLS; CDR2 reads YYNGEE. This CDR3 has 15 amino acids. V shed 0 bases and J shed 4 bases, with 12 bases lying between them. CDR3 residues: CASSVDGQGPDTQYF. In DNA, the CDR3 is TGTGCCAGCAGCGTAGATGGCCAGGGGCCAGATACGCAGTATTTT.

In DNA, the CDR3 is TGCAGTGCTAGAGCCTTCGATGGCTACACCTTC. It translates to CSARAFDGYTF. This chain joins TRBV20-1 and TRBJ1-2; the D is unclear. Germline CDR1 is DFQATT and CDR2 is SNEGSKA (reference sequence). CDR3 size: 11 residues. With 1 base removed from V and 6 bases from J, the gap between germline ends came to 6 bases.

V and J are TRBV11-3 and TRBJ2-1, with D unresolved. V dropped 4 bases and J dropped 7 bases, with 17 bases sitting between them. There are 15 residues in the CDR3. The germline V gene encodes CDR1 SGHNT and CDR2 YENEEA. The CDR3 DNA follows: TGTGCCAGCAGCTCGTTTCCCGTTGGGAAGAATGAGCAGTTCTTC. It encodes CASSSFPVGKNEQFF.

V gene TRBV7-9 combines with J gene TRBJ2-2; 7 nucleotides agree with TRBD2. With V trimmed by 8 bases and J by 3 bases, 6 bases remained unmatched. This CDR3 spans 14 amino acids. Germline V gene data show CDR1 as SEHNR and CDR2 as FQNEAQ (reference sequence). The CDR3 DNA reads as TGTGCCAGCTTCGCCGGGAGGCACACCGGGGAGCTGTTTTTT. Translated, it gives CASFAGRHTGELFF.

Only a few counts were recorded for this clone. The rearrangement links TRBV19 to TRBJ2-4, with TRBD1 matching 9 bases. V gave up 6 bases and J gave up 8 bases; unmatched junction bases: 11. The CDR3 has 15 amino acids. CDR1 and CDR2 (germline): LNHDA, SQIVND (reference sequence). In DNA form, the CDR3 reads TGTGCCAGTAGCCCAACCGGGACAGGGCGGGACATTCAGTACTTC. Its translation: CASSPTGTGRDIQYF.

This chain connects TRBV2 to TRBJ2-5, with D perhaps given as TRBD1 or TRBD2 (5 bases each). The J call may be wrong; the DNA end is better matched by TRBJ2-7. The CDR3 is 12 amino acids. CDR1 and CDR2 from the germline V gene are SNHLY and FYNNEI. The CDR3 protein is CATRDLGYEQYF. CDR3 nucleotides: TGTGCCACCCGGGACCTGGGCTACGAGCAGTACTTC.

The V call is TRBV27, the J call TRBJ2-7; 8 bases fit TRBD2. The CDR3 totals 11 residues. After removal of 5 bases from V and 7 bases from J, the junction contained 1 base not matched to a gene. CDR1 is MNHEY, CDR2 SMNVEV, per germline (reference sequence). Here the CDR3 reads CASSGGGEQYF. CDR3 coding DNA: TGTGCCAGCAGTGGCGGGGGGGAGCAGTACTTC.

The rearrangement joins TRBV28 to TRBJ2-5; perhaps TRBD2 as D (5 bases). Germline CDR1 MDHEN, CDR2 SYDVKM. The CDR3 runs 14 residues. V lost 6 bases, J lost 1 base, and 12 bases lay in between. CDR3 sequence reads: CASSQHGVQETQYF. CDR3 coding DNA: TGTGCCAGCAGCCAACACGGGGTCCAAGAGACCCAGTACTTC.

The chain has TRBV2 and TRBJ2-7; D is unresolved. Germline-derived CDR1 and CDR2 are SNHLY and FYNNEI. V lost 6 bases and J lost 4, with 16 bases in between. There are 14 residues in the CDR3. CDR3 DNA: TGTGCCAGCAGCGCAGGTCCTCTCGGGTACGAGCAGTACTTC. The encoded protein is CASSAGPLGYEQYF.

By its share, this clone is medium-sized (0.01 to 0.1%). The chain couples TRBV27 to TRBJ1-5; D not certain. Germline V gene lookup returns CDR1 MNHEY and CDR2 SMNVEV (reference sequence). V dropped 5 bases and J dropped 5 bases, with 13 bases sitting between them. The length of the CDR3 is 14 residues. In nucleotides, the CDR3 is TGTGCCAGCAGTCCCCAGGAGGATGATCAGCCCCAGCATTTT. Its translation is CASSPQEDDQPQHF.

This CDR3 reads CALIIRGQGETGELFF. The CDR3 nucleotides read TGTGCCCTAATTATAAGGGGACAGGGGGAAACCGGGGAGCTGTTTTTT. The J gene is TRBJ2-2, the V gene TRBV7-8; 11 positions match TRBD1. The CDR3 has 16 residues. V gave up 11 bases and J gave up 5 bases; unmatched junction bases: 13. Germline CDR1 and CDR2: SGHVS and FQNEAQ.

The chain carries TRBV4-1 and TRBJ2-7; D gene ambiguous. From germline, CDR1 is MGHRA and CDR2 YSYEKL. The CDR3 covers 11 residues. V lost 0 bases, J lost 7 bases, and 4 bases lay in between. The CDR3 is CASSQDTEQYF. DNA of the CDR3: TGCGCCAGCAGCCAAGATACGGAGCAGTACTTC.

This clone has a handful of counts. The gene calls are TRBV11-3 and TRBJ2-5; D remains ambiguous. Trimming shortened V by 0 bases and J by 6 bases, and 5 bases separated the two germline ends. The germline CDR1 and CDR2 sequences are SGHNT and YENEEA. The CDR3 has 12 residues. CDR3 sequence reads: CASSLDRKTQYF. The CDR3 DNA is TGTGCCAGCAGCTTAGATCGTAAGACCCAGTACTTC.

The CDR3 is CASSQADSRTSIVYNEQFF. For the CDR3, the DNA is TGTGCCAGCAGCCAAGCTGACTCAAGGACTAGCATAGTCTACAATGAGCAGTTCTTC. This chain links TRBV14 with TRBJ2-1, with 8 bases matching TRBD2. Trimming cost V 1 base and J 3 bases; bases outside gene matches: 14. Per the germline V gene, CDR1 is SGHDN and CDR2 is FVKESK. The CDR3 covers 19 residues.

By proportion, this clone is medium-sized. This chain joins TRBV27 and TRBJ2-1; 9 nucleotides agree with TRBD2. The length of the CDR3 is 12 residues. V shed 10 bases and J 11 bases; nucleotides not matched to a gene: 9. Per the germline V gene, CDR1 is MNHEY and CDR2 is SMNVEV (reference sequence). The CDR3 spells CATLAASGKQFF. The CDR3 DNA follows: TGTGCCACACTGGCCGCTAGCGGGAAGCAGTTCTTC.

V is TRBV4-3 and J is TRBJ1-5, with 8 bases identical to TRBD1. Germline-derived CDR1 and CDR2 are LGHNA and YSLEER. This CDR3 spans 15 amino acids. The junction had 3 bases not matched to a gene; V was cut back by 0 bases and J by 5 bases. The CDR3 spells CASSQDRGQYQPQHF. DNA for the CDR3: TGCGCCAGCAGCCAAGACAGGGGGCAATATCAGCCCCAGCATTTT.

This chain uses TRBV6-6 with TRBJ2-3, with D perhaps TRBD1 (7 bases). This CDR3 has 13 amino acids. Trimming shortened V by 6 bases and J by 5 bases, and 12 bases separated the two germline ends. Germline V gene sequence: CDR1 MNHNY, CDR2 SVGAGI (reference sequence). DNA for the CDR3: TGTGCCAGCAGCTCAGGGGGGTTAGATACGCAGTATTTT. Residues: CASSSGGLDTQYF.

The chain is built from TRBV4-2 and TRBJ2-7; the match to TRBD2 covers 10 bases. CDR1 LGHNA and CDR2 YNFKEQ come from the germline V gene. J was trimmed by 3 bases and V by 1 base; bases with no gene match: 0. This CDR3 comprises 14 residues. CDR3 amino acids: CASSQGLAGYEQYF. The CDR3 region has the DNA TGTGCCAGCAGCCAAGGACTAGCGGGCTACGAGCAGTACTTC.

The chain joins TRBV6-5 to TRBJ2-4, with no clear D. This CDR3 comprises 13 residues. Trimming removed 0 bases from V and 11 bases from J, with 11 bases in between. The V gene's germline CDR1 is MNHEY and CDR2 SVGAGI. The CDR3 coding sequence is TGTGCCAGCAGTTACTCTCCCCGCAGTCTTCAGTACTTC. Protein: CASSYSPRSLQYF.

The chain carries TRBV4-3 and TRBJ2-7; 9 bases are a match to TRBD1. The CDR3 extends over 18 amino acids. V trimming: 0 bases; J trimming: 4 bases; junction bases outside the gene matches: 13. Per germline, CDR1 LGHNA and CDR2 YSLEER. This CDR3 is CASSQDSTGTGFTYEQYF. The CDR3 DNA is TGCGCCAGCAGCCAAGATTCGACCGGGACAGGGTTTACGTACGAGCAGTACTTC.

V usage is TRBV28 and J usage is TRBJ1-5; 8 bases match TRBD1. The J segment lost 3 bases and the V segment lost 10 bases, leaving 8 bases of the junction unmatched. The CDR3 covers 14 residues. Germline loops: CDR1 MDHEN, CDR2 SYDVKM. The CDR3 reads CATNTGGSNQPQHF. The CDR3 bases are TGTGCCACTAATACAGGGGGATCCAATCAGCCCCAGCATTTT. The whole variable domain, remainder taken from reference TRBV28 and TRBJ1-5, is DVKVTQSSRYLVKRTGEKVFLECVQDMDHENMFWYRQDPGLGLRLIYFSYDVKMKEKGDIPEGYSVSREKKERFSLILESASTNQTSMYLCATNTGGSNQPQHFGDGTRLSIL.

The rearrangement uses TRBV27 and TRBJ1-2; 8 nucleotides line up with TRBD1. The CDR3 sequence is 15 residues long. Germline V gene sequence: CDR1 MNHEY, CDR2 SMNVEV (reference sequence). V dropped 3 bases and J dropped 3; count of bases not matched to a gene: 6. CDR3 nucleotides: TGTGCCAGCAGTTTGCACAGGGGGTCGTACTATGGCTACACCTTC. Its protein product is CASSLHRGSYYGYTF.